This TCR beta chain derives from a study of cytomegalovirus exposure and HLA in healthy donors. Study-wide results and caveats: Upon later analysis, TCR association rates were observed to vary by HLA locus, being highest for DRB1 and lowest for HLA-C.

The PCR was carried out with 60 Vbeta primers and 13 Jbeta primers. The data were produced by immunoSEQ multiplex PCR, yet TCRdb's version contains in-frame clones alone and is incomplete. The table has 180,000 or so clones, roughly 83% seen once. CDR1 and CDR2 (germline): MGHRA, YSYEKL. V shed 0 bases, J shed 5 bases, and the junction held 7 bases outside the gene matches. The CDR3 is 16 amino acids. In the case of this clone: Its matching antigen is unknown.

Sample: PBMCs. The chain links TRBV4-1 to TRBJ2-5; 9 bases align to TRBD2. This TCR was sampled from a woman aged 45-65 years in good health and CMV-seronegative. The CDR3 region is CASSQDWLAGTETQYF. The CDR3 nucleotides are TGCGCCAGCAGCCAAGACTGGCTAGCGGGAACCGAGACCCAGTACTTC.